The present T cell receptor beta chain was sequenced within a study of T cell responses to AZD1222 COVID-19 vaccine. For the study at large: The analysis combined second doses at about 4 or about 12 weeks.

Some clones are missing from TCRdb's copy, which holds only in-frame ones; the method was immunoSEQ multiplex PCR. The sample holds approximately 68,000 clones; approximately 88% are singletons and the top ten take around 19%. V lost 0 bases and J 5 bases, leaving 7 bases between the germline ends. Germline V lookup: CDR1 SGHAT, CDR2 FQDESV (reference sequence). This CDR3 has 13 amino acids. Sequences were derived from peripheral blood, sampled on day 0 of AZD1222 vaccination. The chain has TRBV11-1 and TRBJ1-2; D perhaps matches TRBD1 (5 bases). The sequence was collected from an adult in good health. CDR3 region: CASSLARGYGYTF. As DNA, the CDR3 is TGTGCCAGCAGCTTAGCGAGGGGATATGGCTACACCTTC.